What follows are 24 T cell receptor beta chains derived from one specimen sequenced in a study of response to subunit inactivated influenza vaccine. One entry per CDR3 protein results from TCRdb running MiXCR on the RT-PCR reads. This table has fewer than 600,000 distinct CDR3 sequences, around 7.9% appearing once. The material was PBMCs from blood, obtained about 23 months after vaccination. The receptors stem from a man in his fifties or sixties who received an inactivated influenza vaccine.

In this sample, this clonotype turned up a few times. This chain joins TRBV5-1 and TRBJ2-1; D is uncertain. Germline V gene data show CDR1 as SGHRS and CDR2 as YFSETQ. The CDR3 is 16 amino acids. The germline V and J ends were trimmed by 3 bases and 8 bases, with 21 bases remaining between them. The CDR3 here is CASSSTGHIILDEQFF. The CDR3, as DNA: TGCGCCAGCAGCTCTACCGGCCATATTATCCTCGATGAGCAGTTCTTC.

The chain uses TRBV14 and TRBJ1-6; D is possibly TRBD1 (5 bases). This CDR3 is 15 amino acids long. Looked up from germline, CDR1 is SGHDN and CDR2 is FVKESK. V lost 1 base to trimming and J lost 10 bases, with 14 bases between them. CDR3 region: CASSQGSWGFSPLHF. The CDR3 DNA follows: TGTGCCAGCAGCCAAGGGTCTTGGGGGTTCTCACCCCTCCACTTT.

This clonotype was observed many times. The rearrangement uses TRBV12-3 or TRBV12-4 and TRBJ2-2; D is unresolved. V was clipped by 4 bases and J by 2 bases, with 8 bases between them. This CDR3 region has 14 residues. In nucleotides, the CDR3 is TGTGCCAGCAGTTCCGCAGACAACACCGGGGAGCTGTTTTTT. Translating it yields CASSSADNTGELFF.

The chain couples TRBV3-1 to TRBJ1-1; TRBD1 agrees at 9 bases. CDR1 is LGHDT and CDR2 is YNNKEL in the germline V gene (reference sequence). With 4 bases clipped from V and 5 bases from J, the junction kept 8 bases outside the gene matches. The CDR3 covers 15 residues. The CDR3, as DNA: TGTGCCAGCAGCCGAAACAGGGGGCAAGGGACTGAAGCTTTCTTT. Its protein product is CASSRNRGQGTEAFF.

In this sample, this clonotype turned up many times. The genes are TRBV20-1 and TRBJ1-2; D call uncertain. V lost 1 base and J lost 4, with 10 bases in between. The germline V gene encodes CDR1 DFQATT and CDR2 SNEGSKA (reference sequence). The CDR3 consists of 13 residues. The CDR3 bases are TGCAGTGCTAGAGCACCGGGGTTCTATGGCTACACCTTC. This codes for CSARAPGFYGYTF.

This clonotype came up many times. The V call is TRBV27, the J call TRBJ2-5; 9 bases match TRBD2. CDR1 and CDR2 (germline): MNHEY, SMNVEV (reference sequence). The CDR3 length is 15 residues. With 2 bases clipped from V and 1 base from J, the junction kept 2 bases outside the gene matches. CDR3 residues: CASSLSGRPQETQYF. The CDR3 DNA follows: TGTGCCAGCAGTTTAAGCGGGAGGCCCCAAGAGACCCAGTACTTC.

This clonotype was counted a few times. The V call is TRBV5-1, the J call TRBJ2-6; D unclear. The germline V and J ends were trimmed by 4 bases and 0 bases, with 8 bases remaining between them. Germline assignment: CDR1 SGHRS and CDR2 YFSETQ. The CDR3 is 15 amino acids. The chain's CDR3 is CASSMQASGANVLTF. CDR3 DNA: TGCGCCAGCAGCATGCAAGCCTCTGGGGCCAACGTCCTGACTTTC.

This clonotype was picked up many times. The junction does not match germline at one end; this may be a read error. The genes are TRBV6-6 and TRBJ2-2; D gene uncertain. Per the germline V gene, CDR1 is MNHNY and CDR2 is SVGAGI (reference sequence). This CDR3 has 13 residues. The CDR3 DNA follows: TGCGCCAGCAGCTACGGTGGCACCGGGGAGCTGTTTTTT. This sequence encodes CASSYGGTGELFF.

The genes are TRBV7-2 and TRBJ2-3, with a weak D call TRBD1 (8 bases). The CDR3 contains 16 residues. Looked up from germline, CDR1 is SGHTA and CDR2 is FQGNSA. Trimming left V 5 bases short and J 2 bases short, with 17 bases between. CDR3 region: CASSPAGDRITDTQYF. The CDR3 DNA is TGTGCCAGCAGCCCCGCGGGGGACAGGATCACAGATACGCAGTATTTT.

The genes are TRBV9 and TRBJ2-6, with D possibly matching TRBD2 (5 bases). V was pared by 0 bases and J by 2 bases, with 9 bases between. Looked up from germline, CDR1 is SGDLS and CDR2 is YYNGEE. This CDR3 comprises 16 residues. The CDR3 nucleotides read TGTGCCAGCAGCGTAGGATTCGGGGCTGGGGCCAACGTCCTGACTTTC. It codes for CASSVGFGAGANVLTF.

This clonotype showed up just a few times. V usage is TRBV9 and J usage is TRBJ2-4, with D perhaps being TRBD1 or TRBD2 (7 bases each). Trimming pared 3 bases from V and 8 bases from J, leaving 15 bases between. The CDR3 consists of 14 residues. Germline CDR1 is SGDLS and CDR2 is YYNGEE. The CDR3 sequence: CASSADRAGDIQYF. Written as DNA, the CDR3 is TGTGCCAGCAGCGCAGACAGGGCGGGGGACATTCAGTACTTC.

This chain uses TRBV3-1 with TRBJ2-7, with D possibly being TRBD1 (5 bases). The V gene's germline CDR1 is LGHDT and CDR2 YNNKEL (reference sequence). V lost 4 bases and J lost 13, with 20 bases in between. The CDR3 consists of 13 residues. CDR3: CASSPTTTVTYYF. In nucleotides, the CDR3 is TGTGCCAGCAGCCCAACGACGACAGTGACATATTACTTC.

V is TRBV7-2 and J is TRBJ2-7; no clear D. Per germline, CDR1 SGHTA and CDR2 FQGNSA. Trimming cost V 5 bases and J 3 bases, with 14 bases left between them. The length of the CDR3 is 14 residues. The CDR3 bases are TGTGCCAGCAGCCCAATGGCAAGGAACTACGAGCAGTACTTC. Amino acids: CASSPMARNYEQYF.

V and J are TRBV15 and TRBJ2-3; D is possibly TRBD2 (5 bases). CDR1 is LNHNV, CDR2 YYDKDF, per germline (reference sequence). Trimming took 0 bases from V and 4 from J, leaving 8 bases between them. The CDR3 spans 14 residues. The chain's CDR3 is CATSRDWGADTQYF. The CDR3 DNA reads TGTGCCACCAGCAGAGACTGGGGAGCAGATACGCAGTATTTT. Using reference TRBV15 and TRBJ2-3 for the parts outside the CDR3, the full variable domain is DAMVIQNPRYQVTQFGKPVTLSCSQTLNHNVMYWYQQKSSQAPKLLFHYYDKDFNNEADTPDNFQSRRPNTSFCFLDIRSPGLGDTAMYLCATSRDWGADTQYFGPGTRLTVL.

This clonotype was seen only a few times. The chain is built from TRBV20-1 and TRBJ2-3, with D uncertain. There are 13 residues in the CDR3. The ends were cut back, 3 bases at V and 4 bases at J, with 11 bases in the middle. Germline loops: CDR1 DFQATT, CDR2 SNEGSKA (reference sequence). The CDR3 nucleotides are TGCAGTGCTAGGATCGAAGGCCCAGATACGCAGTATTTT. It specifies CSARIEGPDTQYF.

This rearrangement joins TRBV5-6 to TRBJ2-1, with TRBD2 matching over 13 bases. There are 17 residues in the CDR3. Trimming took 4 bases from V and 7 from J; bases not matched to a gene: 11. Germline CDR1 is SGHDT and CDR2 is YYEEEE. CDR3 in amino acids: CASSLGLAGAPTNEQFF. The CDR3 coding sequence is TGTGCCAGCAGCCTAGGACTAGCGGGAGCCCCGACGAATGAGCAGTTCTTC.

This clonotype was detected only a few times. In DNA form, the CDR3 reads TGCAGTGCGCACTTTTGGACAGGGGGGACCACTGAAGCTTTCTTT. Protein: CSAHFWTGGTTEAFF. The rearrangement uses TRBV20-1 and TRBJ1-1; 10 bases map to TRBD1. The CDR3 contains 15 residues. V gave up 6 bases and J gave up 4 bases; unmatched junction bases: 11. Per germline, CDR1 DFQATT and CDR2 SNEGSKA (reference sequence).

This clonotype was detected a few times. The chain has TRBV11-2 and TRBJ2-1; a possible D gene is TRBD1 (7 bases). Germline assignment: CDR1 SGHAT and CDR2 FQNNGV. This CDR3 region has 16 residues. The V and J ends lost 4 bases and 8 bases respectively, with 21 bases between them. The CDR3 sequence: CASSSPSGQGDYEQFF. The CDR3 nucleotides read TGTGCCAGCAGCTCTCCATCTGGGCAGGGGGACTATGAGCAGTTCTTC. Full variable domain (missing parts from reference TRBV11-2 and TRBJ2-1): EAGVAQSPRYKIIEKRQSVAFWCNPISGHATLYWYQQILGQGPKLLIQFQNNGVVDDSQLPKDRFSAERLKGVDSTLKIQPAKLEDSAVYLCASSSPSGQGDYEQFFGPGTRLTVL.

This clonotype came up a few times. The rearrangement joins TRBV6-2 or TRBV6-3 to TRBJ2-2, with 16 nucleotides matching TRBD2. V trimming: 5 bases; J trimming: 6 bases; junction bases outside the gene matches: 12. Germline values: CDR1 MNHEY, CDR2 SVGEGT. The CDR3 contains 19 residues. The CDR3 DNA reads TGTGCCAGCAGTCGACCGGGACTAGCGGGAGGGATGCTCCCCGGGGAGCTGTTTTTT. Encoded protein: CASSRPGLAGGMLPGELFF.

The chain employs TRBV20-1 and TRBJ2-7, with no clear D. V lost 4 bases and J 3 bases, leaving 19 bases between the germline ends. The CDR3 is 15 residues long. CDR1 DFQATT and CDR2 SNEGSKA come from the germline V gene (reference sequence). The CDR3 sequence is CSATTRIVTLYEQYF. The CDR3 DNA sequence: TGCAGTGCTACAACCCGGATAGTTACCCTCTACGAGCAGTACTTC.

This chain uses TRBV18 with TRBJ1-3, with D possibly being TRBD1 (6 bases). V shed 2 bases and J shed 1 base, with 12 bases lying between them. From germline, CDR1 is KGHSH and CDR2 LQKENI. The CDR3 is made up of 16 amino acids. DNA for the CDR3: TGTGCCAGCTCACCAGGGACACCTGCGTCTGGAAACACCATATATTTT. Its protein product is CASSPGTPASGNTIYF. Full variable domain (missing parts from reference TRBV18 and TRBJ1-3): NAGVMQNPRHLVRRRGQEARLRCSPMKGHSHVYWYRQLPEEGLKFMVYLQKENIIDESGMPKERFSAEFPKEGPSILRIQQVVRGDSAAYFCASSPGTPASGNTIYFGEGSWLTVV.

In this sample, this clonotype turned up a few times. This chain joins TRBV28 and TRBJ2-2, with unresolved D. V lost 7 bases to trimming and J lost 1 base, with 25 bases between them. The germline gives CDR1 MDHEN, CDR2 SYDVKM. CDR3 length: 19 residues. The CDR3, as DNA: TGTGCCAGCACCCAACGTCCCTGGGTCAGTCGAAGGAACACCGGGGAGCTGTTTTTT. As protein: CASTQRPWVSRRNTGELFF. The full variable domain, in which reference TRBV28 and TRBJ2-2 provide the parts outside the CDR3, is DVKVTQSSRYLVKRTGEKVFLECVQDMDHENMFWYRQDPGLGLRLIYFSYDVKMKEKGDIPEGYSVSREKKERFSLILESASTNQTSMYLCASTQRPWVSRRNTGELFFGEGSRLTVL.

At least ten counts were recorded for this clonotype. The DNA of the CDR3 is TGTGCCAGCAGCACACAAGCCCAGGGGATTTTCGAAAAACTGTTTTTT. Translated: CASSTQAQGIFEKLFF. The chain is built from TRBV7-2 and TRBJ1-4; a possible D gene is TRBD1 (6 bases). This CDR3 comprises 16 residues. The germline V and J ends were trimmed by 5 bases and 8 bases, with 21 bases remaining between them. The V gene's germline CDR1 is SGHTA and CDR2 FQGNSA. Supplemented by reference TRBV7-2 and TRBJ1-4, the full variable domain reads GAGVSQSPSNKVTEKGKDVELRCDPISGHTALYWYRQSLGQGLEFLIYFQGNSAPDKSGLPSDRFSAERTGGSVSTLTIQRTQQEDSAVYLCASSTQAQGIFEKLFFGSGTQLSVL.

In its sample, this clonotype was seen many times. This sequence joins TRBV15 and TRBJ2-2; no clear D. CDR1 and CDR2 from the germline V gene are LNHNV and YYDKDF (reference sequence). V lost 0 bases and J 6 bases, leaving 11 bases between the germline ends. CDR3 length: 15 amino acids. The CDR3 is CATSRDLDAPGELFF. In DNA, the CDR3 is TGTGCCACCAGCAGAGATCTTGATGCGCCCGGGGAGCTGTTTTTT. The full variable domain, completed using reference TRBV15 and TRBJ2-2, is DAMVIQNPRYQVTQFGKPVTLSCSQTLNHNVMYWYQQKSSQAPKLLFHYYDKDFNNEADTPDNFQSRRPNTSFCFLDIRSPGLGDTAMYLCATSRDLDAPGELFFGEGSRLTVL.